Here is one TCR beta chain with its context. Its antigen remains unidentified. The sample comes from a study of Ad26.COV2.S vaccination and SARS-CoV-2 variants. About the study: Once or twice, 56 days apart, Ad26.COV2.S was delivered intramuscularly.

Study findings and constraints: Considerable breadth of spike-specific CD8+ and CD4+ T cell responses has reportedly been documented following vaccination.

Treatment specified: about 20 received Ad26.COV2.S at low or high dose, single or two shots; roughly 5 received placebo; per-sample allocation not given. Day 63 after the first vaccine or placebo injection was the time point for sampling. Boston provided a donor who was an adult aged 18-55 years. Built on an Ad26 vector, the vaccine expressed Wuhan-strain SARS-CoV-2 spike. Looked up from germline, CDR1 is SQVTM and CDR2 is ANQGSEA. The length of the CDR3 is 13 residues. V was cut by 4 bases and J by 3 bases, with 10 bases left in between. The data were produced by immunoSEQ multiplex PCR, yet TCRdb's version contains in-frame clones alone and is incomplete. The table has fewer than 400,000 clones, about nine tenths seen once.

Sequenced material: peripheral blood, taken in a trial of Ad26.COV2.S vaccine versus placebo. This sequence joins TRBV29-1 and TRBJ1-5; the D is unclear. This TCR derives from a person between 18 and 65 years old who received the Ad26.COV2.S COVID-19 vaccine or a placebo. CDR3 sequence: CSVAEGNNQPQHF. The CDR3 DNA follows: TGCAGCGTTGCGGAAGGGAACAATCAGCCCCAGCATTTT.